The present entry profiles one T cell receptor (beta chain) with its context. Its antigen is still unknown. The CDR3 consists of 13 residues. V was shortened by 1 base and J by 8 bases, with 8 bases between the two germline ends. Germline CDR1 reads SGHTA; CDR2 reads FQGTGA. The repertoire was sequenced with immunoSEQ multiplex PCR; TCRdb's copy has only in-frame clones and lacks some. Of roughly 67,000 clones in the sample, around 93% are singletons; the top ten hold approximately 0.96%. The data were obtained in a study of T cell clones after liver transplantation. Study-level background: TCRbeta sequencing after a pre-transplant mixed lymphocyte reaction identified graft-donor-reactive clones, later tracked in post-transplant blood. Standard immunosuppression, with no induction, continued until 12-24 months after transplant.

Study results and limitations: In two subjects, few donor cells limited the measurable donor-reactive repertoire.

This clonotype was sampled from a human patient who received a liver transplant. Some T cells may be the graft donor's. The chain carries TRBV7-3 and TRBJ2-2; D might be TRBD1 (5 bases). Sequenced here: CD4+ T cells from blood, sampled less than 28 months after liver transplant. The CDR3 DNA sequence: TGTGCCAGCAGCTTAAGGGGCGTGGGGGAGCTGTTTTTT. This translates into CASSLRGVGELFF. Based on the CDR3 plus reference TRBV7-3 and TRBJ2-2, the full variable domain is GAGVSQTPSNKVTEKGKYVELRCDPISGHTALYWYRQSLGQGPEFLIYFQGTGAADDSGLPNDRFFAVRPEGSVSTLKIQRTERGDSAVYLCASSLRGVGELFFGEGSRLTVL.